This TCR beta chain appears in the sequencing data of a study of T cells in Graves' hyperthyroidism and ophthalmopathy. Comment on this clonotype: Its antigen is still unknown.

Amplification yielded TCR beta CDR3 regions, with RNA transcripts as the source. First-round RT-PCR of the TCR CDR3 relied on the HTBI primer set. MiXCR, applied by TCRdb to the multiplex PCR reads, yields one record per CDR3 protein. The sample carries a few hundred thousand distinct CDR3 sequences, about 20% recorded once. General observations from the study: Peripheral blood also featured most of the thyroid clonotypes expanded above 0.001.

The receptor was isolated from a man aged 25-45 years with Graves' ophthalmopathy. The sample consisted of blood.

The CDR3 protein is CASSPLAGGPYEQFF. CDR3 in DNA: TGTGCCAGCAGCCCACTAGCGGGAGGGCCTTATGAGCAGTTCTTC. The chain couples TRBV7-8 to TRBJ2-1; TRBD2 agrees at 13 bases. The CDR3 runs 15 residues. Germline V CDR1 and CDR2: SGHVS, FQNEAQ. The junction had 6 bases not matched to a gene; V was cut back by 5 bases and J by 8 bases.